This T cell receptor (beta chain) is drawn from a study of blood T cell repertoires in COVID-19. Across the whole study: Spain, Italy and the United States supplied samples that represented acute and convalescent COVID-19. The analysed material was cDNA or gDNA that came from T cells, B-cell-depleted T cells, or PBMCs.

Germline CDR1 and CDR2: LNHDA and SQIVND (reference sequence). The length of the CDR3 is 15 residues. V dropped 6 bases and J dropped 6; count of bases not matched to a gene: 10. In this sample, this clone turned up a few times. Original handling: Cell counts per sample came from amplifying reference gene primers. The repertoire was sequenced with immunoSEQ multiplex PCR; TCRdb's copy has only in-frame clones and lacks some. D and trimming come from the DNA, and the V and J calls and clone size come from that table. The sample lists tens of thousands of clones; about 85% were seen once. Material: peripheral blood. This sequence originates from an older woman with acute or convalescent COVID-19. J is TRBJ2-3 and V is TRBV19; 9 nucleotides line up with TRBD2. CDR3: CASSLGGLAGDTQYF. The CDR3 nucleotides read TGTGCCAGTAGCCTGGGGGGACTAGCAGGGGATACGCAGTATTTT. Full variable domain (remainder filled in from reference TRBV19 and TRBJ2-3): DGGITQSPKYLFRKEGQNVTLSCEQNLNHDAMYWYRQDPGQGLRLIYYSQIVNDFQKGDIAEGYSVSREKKESFPLTVTSAQKNPTAFYLCASSLGGLAGDTQYFGPGTRLTVL.